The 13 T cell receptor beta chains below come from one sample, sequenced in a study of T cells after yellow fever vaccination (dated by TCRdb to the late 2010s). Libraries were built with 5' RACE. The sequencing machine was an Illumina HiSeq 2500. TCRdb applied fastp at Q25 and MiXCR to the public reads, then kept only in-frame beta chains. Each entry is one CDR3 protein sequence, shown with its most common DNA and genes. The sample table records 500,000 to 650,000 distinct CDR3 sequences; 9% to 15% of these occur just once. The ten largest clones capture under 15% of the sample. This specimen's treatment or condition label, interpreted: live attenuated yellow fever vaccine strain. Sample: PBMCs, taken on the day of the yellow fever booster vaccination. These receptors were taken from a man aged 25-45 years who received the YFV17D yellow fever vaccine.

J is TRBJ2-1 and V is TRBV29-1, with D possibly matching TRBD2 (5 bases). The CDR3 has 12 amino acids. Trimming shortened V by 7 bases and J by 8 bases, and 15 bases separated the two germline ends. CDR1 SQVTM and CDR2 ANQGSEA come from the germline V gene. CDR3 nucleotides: TGCAGCGGCTGGAATAGGCGGGATGAGCAGTTCTTC. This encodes CSGWNRRDEQFF.

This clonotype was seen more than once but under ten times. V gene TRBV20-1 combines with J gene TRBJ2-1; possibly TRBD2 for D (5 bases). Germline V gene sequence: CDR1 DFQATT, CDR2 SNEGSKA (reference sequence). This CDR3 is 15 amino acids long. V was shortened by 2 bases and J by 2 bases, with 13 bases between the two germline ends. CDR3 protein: CSARFSGSPYNEQFF. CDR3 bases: TGCAGTGCTAGATTCAGCGGCTCCCCCTACAATGAGCAGTTCTTC.

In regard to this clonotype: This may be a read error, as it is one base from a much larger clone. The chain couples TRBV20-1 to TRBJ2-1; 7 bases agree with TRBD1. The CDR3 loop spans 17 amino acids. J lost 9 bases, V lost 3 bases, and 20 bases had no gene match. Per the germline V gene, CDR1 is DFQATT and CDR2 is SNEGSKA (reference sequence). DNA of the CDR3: TGCAGTGCTAGCTCCTCTGGTACAGGGGCCAGCTGGGGTGAGCAGTTCTTC. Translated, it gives CSASSSGTGASWGEQFF.

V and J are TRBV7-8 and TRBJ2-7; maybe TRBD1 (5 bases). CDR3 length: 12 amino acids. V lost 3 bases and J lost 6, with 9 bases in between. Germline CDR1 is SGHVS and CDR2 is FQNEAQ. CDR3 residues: CASSLGLPEQYF. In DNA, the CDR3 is TGTGCCAGCAGCTTGGGGCTTCCCGAGCAGTACTTC.

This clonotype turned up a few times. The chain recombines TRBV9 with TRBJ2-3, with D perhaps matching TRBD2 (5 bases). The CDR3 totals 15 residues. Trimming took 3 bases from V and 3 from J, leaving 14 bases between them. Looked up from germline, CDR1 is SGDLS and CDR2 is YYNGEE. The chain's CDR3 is CASSARGRITDTQYF. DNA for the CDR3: TGTGCCAGCAGCGCAAGAGGGAGAATAACAGATACGCAGTATTTT.

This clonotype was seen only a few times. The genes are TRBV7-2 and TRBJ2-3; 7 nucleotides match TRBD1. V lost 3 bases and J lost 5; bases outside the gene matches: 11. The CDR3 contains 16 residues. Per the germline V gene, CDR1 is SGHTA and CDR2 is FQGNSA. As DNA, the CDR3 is TGTGCCAGCAGCTTTACAGGGGCTAGCAGGCAAGATACGCAGTATTTT. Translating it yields CASSFTGASRQDTQYF. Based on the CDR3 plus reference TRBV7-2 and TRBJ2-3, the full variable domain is GAGVSQSPSNKVTEKGKDVELRCDPISGHTALYWYRQSLGQGLEFLIYFQGNSAPDKSGLPSDRFSAERTGGSVSTLTIQRTQQEDSAVYLCASSFTGASRQDTQYFGPGTRLTVL.

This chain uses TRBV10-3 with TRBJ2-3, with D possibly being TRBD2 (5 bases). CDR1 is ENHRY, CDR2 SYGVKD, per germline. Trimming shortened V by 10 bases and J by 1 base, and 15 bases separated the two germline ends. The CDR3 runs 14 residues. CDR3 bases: TGTGCCAGTACCGGGATCCAAGGCACAGATACGCAGTATTTT. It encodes CASTGIQGTDTQYF.

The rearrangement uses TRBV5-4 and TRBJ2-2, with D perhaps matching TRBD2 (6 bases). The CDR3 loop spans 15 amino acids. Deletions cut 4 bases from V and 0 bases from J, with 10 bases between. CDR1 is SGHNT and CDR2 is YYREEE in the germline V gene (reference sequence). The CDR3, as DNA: TGTGCCAGCAGCGCGGGGACTTCGAACACCGGGGAGCTGTTTTTT. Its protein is CASSAGTSNTGELFF.

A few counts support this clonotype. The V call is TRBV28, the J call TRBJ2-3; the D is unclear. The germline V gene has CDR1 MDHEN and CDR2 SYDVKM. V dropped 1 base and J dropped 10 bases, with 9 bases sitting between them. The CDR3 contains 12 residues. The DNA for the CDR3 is TGTGCCAGCAGTTTATCGGCTGGGGCGCAGTATTTT. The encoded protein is CASSLSAGAQYF. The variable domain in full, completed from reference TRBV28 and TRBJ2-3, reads DVKVTQSSRYLVKRTGEKVFLECVQDMDHENMFWYRQDPGLGLRLIYFSYDVKMKEKGDIPEGYSVSREKKERFSLILESASTNQTSMYLCASSLSAGAQYFGPGTRLTVL.

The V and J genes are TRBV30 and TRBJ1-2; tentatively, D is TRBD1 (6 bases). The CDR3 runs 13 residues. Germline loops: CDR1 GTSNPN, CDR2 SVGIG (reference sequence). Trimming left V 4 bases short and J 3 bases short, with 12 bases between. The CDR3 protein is CAWINTGHYGYTF. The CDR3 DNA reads TGTGCCTGGATTAATACAGGGCACTATGGCTACACCTTC.

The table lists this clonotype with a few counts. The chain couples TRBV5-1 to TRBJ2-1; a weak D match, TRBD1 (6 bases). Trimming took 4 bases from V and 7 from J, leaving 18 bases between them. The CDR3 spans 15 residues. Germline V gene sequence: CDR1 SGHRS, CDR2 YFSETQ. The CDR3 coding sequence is TGCGCCAGCAGCCCCCAGGGGATCCCTTGGAATGAGCAGTTCTTC. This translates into CASSPQGIPWNEQFF.

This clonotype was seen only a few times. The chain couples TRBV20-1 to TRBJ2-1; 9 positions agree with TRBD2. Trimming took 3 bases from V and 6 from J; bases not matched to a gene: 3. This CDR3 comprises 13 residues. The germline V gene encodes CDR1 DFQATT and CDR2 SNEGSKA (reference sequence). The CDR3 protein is CSASATSGNEQFF. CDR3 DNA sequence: TGCAGTGCTAGTGCGACTAGCGGCAATGAGCAGTTCTTC.

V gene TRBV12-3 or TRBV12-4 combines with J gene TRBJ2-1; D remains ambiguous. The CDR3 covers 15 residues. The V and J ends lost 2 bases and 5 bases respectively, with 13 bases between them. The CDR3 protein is CASSLTTAGHNEQFF. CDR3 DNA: TGTGCCAGCAGTTTAACAACAGCCGGGCACAATGAGCAGTTCTTC.